These 20 T cell receptor beta chains were sequenced from one sample in a study of blood T cell repertoires in COVID-19. Measured with immunoSEQ multiplex PCR; TCRdb has only the in-frame clones, and not every one. This sample yields approximately 94,000 clones, of which roughly 80% are seen a single time; approximately 29% belongs to the top ten. Sequenced sample: peripheral blood. The receptors stem from a man in his 70s with active or convalescent COVID-19.

The chain couples TRBV1 to TRBJ2-3; the table's TRBD2 call for D was not verified on the DNA. TRBV1 is reported as a pseudogene. The CDR3 contains 15 residues. CDR3 residues: CTSSQDNLSGYTQYF. The CDR3 coding sequence is TGCACCAGCAGCCAAGATAATCTGAGCGGGTATACGCAGTATTTT.

The J gene is TRBJ2-2, the V gene TRBV27, with D hard to call. Trimming cost V 7 bases and J 3 bases, with 12 bases left between them. Germline CDR1 reads MNHEY; CDR2 reads SMNVEV (reference sequence). This CDR3 is 14 amino acids long. The CDR3 loop is CASTKRSYTGELFF. CDR3 DNA: TGTGCCAGCACCAAAAGGAGTTACACCGGGGAGCTGTTTTTT.

The chain recombines TRBV7-2 with TRBJ1-1; possible D gene TRBD1, 6 bases. V dropped 2 bases and J dropped 4 bases, with 17 bases sitting between them. The germline V gene encodes CDR1 SGHTA and CDR2 FQGNSA. The CDR3 totals 16 residues. The DNA for the CDR3 is TGTGCCAGCAGCTTACAAGTTAGACAGGCGGGCACTGAAGCTTTCTTT. Residues: CASSLQVRQAGTEAFF.

This clone has a count of ten or more. The chain has TRBV7-2 and TRBJ2-5, with 12 bases fitting TRBD2. V shed 4 bases and J 4 bases; nucleotides not matched to a gene: 7. Germline V gives CDR1 SGHTA, CDR2 FQGNSA. This CDR3 spans 16 amino acids. The CDR3 region has the DNA TGTGCCAGCAGCTACGGACTAGCGGGGCTAAGAGAGACCCAGTACTTC. It codes for CASSYGLAGLRETQYF.

The chain employs TRBV4-3 and TRBJ2-6, with D possibly TRBD1 on 5 matching bases. The CDR3 has 14 residues. Between the trimmed V and J ends, which lost 4 bases and 4 bases, there was a span of 8 bases. Looked up from germline, CDR1 is LGHNA and CDR2 is YSLEER. DNA of the CDR3: TGCGCCAGCAGCCGGGGCTCGGGGGCCAACGTCCTGACTTTC. Translated: CASSRGSGANVLTF.

J is TRBJ1-1 and V is TRBV28; 9 positions match TRBD1. In germline, CDR1 is MDHEN, CDR2 SYDVKM. This CDR3 contains 14 residues. V was pared by 6 bases and J by 4 bases, with 6 bases of the junction left unmatched. CDR3 nucleotide sequence: TGTGCCAGCAGACAGACAGGGGGAGGCACTGAAGCTTTCTTT. Its translation: CASRQTGGGTEAFF.

This sequence joins TRBV3-1 (or the pseudogene TRBV3-2) and TRBJ2-3; 7 bases are a match to TRBD2. The CDR3 totals 17 residues. CDR1 is LGHDT and CDR2 is YNNKEL in the germline V gene (reference sequence). The trim removed 0 bases at V and 3 bases at J, leaving 9 bases unmatched. The CDR3 coding sequence is TGTGCCAGCAGCCAAGAAATTGGGAGGGGAATAACAGATACGCAGTATTTT. As protein: CASSQEIGRGITDTQYF.

This chain joins TRBV3-1 (or the pseudogene TRBV3-2) and TRBJ2-4, with 10 bases matching TRBD1. Losses at the gene ends were 3 bases for V and 2 bases for J; bases not matched to a gene: 22. Germline CDR1 is LGHDT and CDR2 is YNNKEL (reference sequence). This CDR3 is built from 22 residues. CDR3 loop: CASSQTPGTGVGPENPKNIQYF. In nucleotides, the CDR3 is TGTGCCAGCAGCCAGACGCCGGGGACAGGGGTGGGTCCTGAGAATCCCAAAAACATTCAGTACTTC.

The V call is TRBV6-6, the J call TRBJ1-5, with TRBD1 matching 10 bases. V lost 6 bases and J lost 3; bases outside the gene matches: 8. The CDR3 is 16 amino acids. Germline-derived CDR1 and CDR2 are MNHNY and SVGAGI (reference sequence). The CDR3 DNA sequence: TGTGCCAGCAGCTGGACAGGGGGTCCCCACAATCAGCCCCAGCATTTT. It encodes CASSWTGGPHNQPQHF.

This clone appeared a few times. The chain employs TRBV28 and TRBJ1-6, with D possibly matching TRBD1 (6 bases). The germline V gene encodes CDR1 MDHEN and CDR2 SYDVKM. The CDR3 is 15 amino acids. The V and J ends lost 5 bases and 7 bases respectively, with 15 bases between them. The chain's CDR3 is CASSPLGGRNSPLHF. The CDR3 nucleotides read TGTGCCAGCAGTCCCCTAGGGGGAAGAAATTCACCCCTCCACTTT.

The gene calls are TRBV5-1 and TRBJ1-5; 8 nucleotides align to TRBD1. The J segment lost 2 bases and the V segment lost 0 bases, leaving 7 bases of the junction unmatched. CDR1 and CDR2 from the germline V gene are SGHRS and YFSETQ. The CDR3 contains 17 residues. The CDR3 is CASSLDGTGGGNQPQHF. In DNA, the CDR3 is TGCGCCAGCAGCTTGGACGGGACAGGCGGGGGCAATCAGCCCCAGCATTTT. The full variable domain, rest sourced from reference TRBV5-1 and TRBJ1-5, is KAGVTQTPRYLIKTRGQQVTLSCSPISGHRSVSWYQQTPGQGLQFLFEYFSETQRNKGNFPGRFSGRQFSNSRSEMNVSTLELGDSALYLCASSLDGTGGGNQPQHFGDGTRLSIL.

This clone was recorded at least ten times. The CDR3: CASSLGTSGFSSYNEQFF. The CDR3 DNA reads TGTGCCAGCAGCTTGGGGACTAGCGGATTCAGCTCCTACAATGAGCAGTTCTTC. V and J are TRBV7-6 and TRBJ2-1, with 11 bases lining up with TRBD2. V shed 3 bases and J 0 bases; nucleotides not matched to a gene: 7. The CDR3 is 18 residues long. In germline, CDR1 is SGHVS, CDR2 FNYEAQ.

The chain combines TRBV5-1 with TRBJ2-2; TRBD2 is a possible D gene (7 bases). The CDR3 contains 14 residues. Germline CDR1 reads SGHRS; CDR2 reads YFSETQ. Between the trimmed V and J ends, which lost 0 bases and 6 bases, there was a span of 9 bases. CDR3 bases: TGCGCCAGCAGCTTGGACGGGGGGCCCGGGGAGCTGTTTTTT. This gives the protein CASSLDGGPGELFF. The full variable domain, with the rest looked up from reference TRBV5-1 and TRBJ2-2, is KAGVTQTPRYLIKTRGQQVTLSCSPISGHRSVSWYQQTPGQGLQFLFEYFSETQRNKGNFPGRFSGRQFSNSRSEMNVSTLELGDSALYLCASSLDGGPGELFFGEGSRLTVL.

The chain carries TRBV29-1 and TRBJ2-1; 10 bases fit TRBD1. J gave up 4 bases and V 5 bases, and 2 bases lay outside the gene matches. Germline values: CDR1 SQVTM, CDR2 ANQGSEA. This CDR3 region has 13 residues. CDR3 protein: CSVWTGGYNEQFF. The CDR3 bases are TGCAGCGTTTGGACAGGGGGGTACAATGAGCAGTTCTTC.

The chain combines TRBV6-6 with TRBJ1-2; TRBD1 matches at 10 bases. Germline V gene lookup returns CDR1 MNHNY and CDR2 SVGAGI (reference sequence). The CDR3 contains 14 residues. V lost 10 bases to trimming and J lost 4 bases; unmatched junction nucleotides: 9. The CDR3 nucleotides are TGTGCCACCTACCTCGGGACAGGGGCCTATGGCTACACCTTC. As protein: CATYLGTGAYGYTF.

The chain has TRBV5-5 and TRBJ2-7; D possibly corresponds to TRBD1 (5 bases). The CDR3 consists of 13 residues. Trimming left V 4 bases short and J 3 bases short, with 11 bases between. Germline V lookup: CDR1 SGHKS, CDR2 YYEKEE (reference sequence). CDR3 amino acids: CASSPRRGYEQYF. The DNA of the CDR3 is TGTGCCAGCAGCCCCCGAAGGGGCTACGAGCAGTACTTC.

The gene calls are TRBV4-2 and TRBJ1-2, with 8 nucleotides matching TRBD1. The CDR3 has 16 amino acids. J was trimmed by 4 bases and V by 3 bases; bases with no gene match: 10. Germline V lookup: CDR1 LGHNA, CDR2 YNFKEQ. CDR3 residues: CASSQLTKGTGYGYTF. The CDR3 DNA follows: TGTGCCAGCAGCCAGCTAACGAAGGGGACAGGCTATGGCTACACCTTC.

The rearrangement joins TRBV4-1 to TRBJ2-7; 10 positions match TRBD1. This CDR3 region has 16 residues. V lost 3 bases to trimming and J lost 5 bases; unmatched junction nucleotides: 10. CDR1 and CDR2 (germline): MGHRA, YSYEKL. The CDR3 reads CASSHLPGQGIHEQYF. The CDR3 DNA is TGCGCCAGCAGCCACCTACCGGGACAGGGGATCCACGAGCAGTACTTC.

This rearrangement joins TRBV19 to TRBJ2-2, with 13 nucleotides matching TRBD2. The germline gives CDR1 LNHDA, CDR2 SQIVND (reference sequence). The V and J ends lost 6 bases and 0 bases, in that order; junction bases with no gene match: 10. The CDR3 runs 19 residues. The DNA of the CDR3 is TGTGCCAGTAGAGCCAGGGGACTAGCGGGACCATCGAACACCGGGGAGCTGTTTTTT. The encoded protein is CASRARGLAGPSNTGELFF. The complete variable domain, with remaining parts taken from reference TRBV19 and TRBJ2-2, reads DGGITQSPKYLFRKEGQNVTLSCEQNLNHDAMYWYRQDPGQGLRLIYYSQIVNDFQKGDIAEGYSVSREKKESFPLTVTSAQKNPTAFYLCASRARGLAGPSNTGELFFGEGSRLTVL.

The chain uses TRBV24-1 and TRBJ1-4; 7 nucleotides match TRBD1. The CDR3 is 14 residues long. Germline V gives CDR1 KGHDR, CDR2 SFDVKD. The J segment lost 9 bases and the V segment lost 4 bases, leaving 7 bases of the junction unmatched. DNA for the CDR3: TGTGCCACCAGTGAGACAGGGAATGGACAAAAACTGTTTTTT. Translated: CATSETGNGQKLFF.